Described below is a single T cell receptor beta chain sequence and its context. Its cognate antigen is unknown. V lost 1 base and J 8 bases, leaving 11 bases between the germline ends. Germline V lookup: CDR1 SNHLY, CDR2 FYNNEI. The CDR3 contains 14 residues. The regulatory T cell sort gate was CD4+CD25hiCD127low/negative. The entry originates in a study of B cell selection in AIRE deficiency. Points from the study as a whole: AIRE-deficient Tconv and Treg repertoires matched healthy donors in TCRBV, CDR3 length, diversity.

Profiling relied on immunoSEQ multiplex PCR, and the TCRdb table lists in-frame clones only, not all of them. The table has tens of thousands of clones, 92% seen once. Sequences were obtained from CD4+CD25+ Tregs sorted from PBMCs. This chain joins TRBV2 and TRBJ1-4; TRBD1 might be the D (5 bases). The sequence was collected from a human donor in good health. The CDR3 sequence: CASSEVRGQEKLFF. The CDR3 region has the DNA TGTGCCAGCAGTGAAGTTCGGGGCCAGGAAAAACTGTTTTTT.